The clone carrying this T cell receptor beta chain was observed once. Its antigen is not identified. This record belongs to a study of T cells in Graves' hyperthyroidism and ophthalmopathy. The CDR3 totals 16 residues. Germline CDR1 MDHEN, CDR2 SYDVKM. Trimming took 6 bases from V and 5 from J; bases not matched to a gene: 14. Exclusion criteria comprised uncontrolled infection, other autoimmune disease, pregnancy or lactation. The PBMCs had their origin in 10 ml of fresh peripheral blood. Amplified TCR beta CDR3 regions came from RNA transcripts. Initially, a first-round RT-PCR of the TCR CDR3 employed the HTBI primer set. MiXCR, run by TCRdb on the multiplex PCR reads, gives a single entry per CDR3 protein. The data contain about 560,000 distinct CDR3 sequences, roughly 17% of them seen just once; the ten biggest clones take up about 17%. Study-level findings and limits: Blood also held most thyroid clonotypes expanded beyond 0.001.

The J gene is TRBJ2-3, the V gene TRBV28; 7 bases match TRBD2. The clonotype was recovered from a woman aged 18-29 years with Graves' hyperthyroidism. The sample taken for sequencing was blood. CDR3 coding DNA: TGTGCCAGCAGCCCCGGCTGGGCGGGAGTTTTAGATACGCAGTATTTT. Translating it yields CASSPGWAGVLDTQYF.